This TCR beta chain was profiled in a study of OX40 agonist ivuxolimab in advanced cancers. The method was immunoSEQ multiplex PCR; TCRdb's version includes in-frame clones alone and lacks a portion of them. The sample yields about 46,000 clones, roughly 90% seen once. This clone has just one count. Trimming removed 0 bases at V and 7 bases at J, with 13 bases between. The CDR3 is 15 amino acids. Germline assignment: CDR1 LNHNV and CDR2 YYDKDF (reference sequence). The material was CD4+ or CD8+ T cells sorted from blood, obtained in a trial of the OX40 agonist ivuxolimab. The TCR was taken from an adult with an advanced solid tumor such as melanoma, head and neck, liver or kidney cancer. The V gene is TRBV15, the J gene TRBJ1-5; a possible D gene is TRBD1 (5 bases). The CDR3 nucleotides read TGTGCCACCAGCAGAGAGGTTCGGGGGGGACAGCCCCAGCATTTT. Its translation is CATSREVRGGQPQHF.